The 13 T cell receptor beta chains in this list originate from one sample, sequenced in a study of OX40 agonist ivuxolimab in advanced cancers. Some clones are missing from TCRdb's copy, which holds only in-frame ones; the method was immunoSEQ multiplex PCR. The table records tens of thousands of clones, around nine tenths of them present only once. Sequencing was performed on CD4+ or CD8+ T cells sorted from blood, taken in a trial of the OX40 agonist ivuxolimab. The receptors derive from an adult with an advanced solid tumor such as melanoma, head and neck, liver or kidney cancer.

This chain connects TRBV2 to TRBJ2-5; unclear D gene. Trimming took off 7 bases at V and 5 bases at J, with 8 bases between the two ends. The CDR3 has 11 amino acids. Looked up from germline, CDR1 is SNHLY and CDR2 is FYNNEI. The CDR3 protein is CASTTWETQYF. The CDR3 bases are TGTGCCAGCACCACGTGGGAGACCCAGTACTTC.

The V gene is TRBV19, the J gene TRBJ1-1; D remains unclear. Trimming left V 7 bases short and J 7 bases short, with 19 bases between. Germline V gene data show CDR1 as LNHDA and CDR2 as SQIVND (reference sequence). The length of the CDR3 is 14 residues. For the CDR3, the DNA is TGTGCCAGTAAGAAGGGCAGGTCGAGGGATGAAGCTTTCTTT. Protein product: CASKKGRSRDEAFF. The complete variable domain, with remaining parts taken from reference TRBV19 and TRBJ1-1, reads DGGITQSPKYLFRKEGQNVTLSCEQNLNHDAMYWYRQDPGQGLRLIYYSQIVNDFQKGDIAEGYSVSREKKESFPLTVTSAQKNPTAFYLCASKKGRSRDEAFFGQGTRLTVV.

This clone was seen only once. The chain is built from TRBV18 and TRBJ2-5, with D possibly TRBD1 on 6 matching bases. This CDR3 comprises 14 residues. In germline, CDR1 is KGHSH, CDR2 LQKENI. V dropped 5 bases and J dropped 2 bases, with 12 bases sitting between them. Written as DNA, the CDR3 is TGTGCCAGCTCAGGCACAGGGTGGCAAGAGACCCAGTACTTC. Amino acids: CASSGTGWQETQYF.

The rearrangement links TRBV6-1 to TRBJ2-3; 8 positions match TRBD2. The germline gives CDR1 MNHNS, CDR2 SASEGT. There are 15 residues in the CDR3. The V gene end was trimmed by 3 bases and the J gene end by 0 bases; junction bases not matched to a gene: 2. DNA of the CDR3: TGTGCCAGCAGTGATAGCGGGACTAGCACAGATACGCAGTATTTT. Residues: CASSDSGTSTDTQYF.

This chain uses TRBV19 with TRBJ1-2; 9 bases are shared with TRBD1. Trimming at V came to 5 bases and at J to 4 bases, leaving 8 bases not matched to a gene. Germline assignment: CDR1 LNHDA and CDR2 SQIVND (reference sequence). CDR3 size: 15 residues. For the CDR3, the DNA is TGTGCCAGTAGTTGGGGGACAGGGCCACTCTATGGCTACACCTTC. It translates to CASSWGTGPLYGYTF.

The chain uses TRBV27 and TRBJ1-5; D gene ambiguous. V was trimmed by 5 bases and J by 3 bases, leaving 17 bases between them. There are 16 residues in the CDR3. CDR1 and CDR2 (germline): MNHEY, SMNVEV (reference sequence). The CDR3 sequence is CASSPMGLGNNQPQHF. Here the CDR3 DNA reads TGTGCCAGCAGTCCCATGGGGTTAGGGAACAATCAGCCCCAGCATTTT.

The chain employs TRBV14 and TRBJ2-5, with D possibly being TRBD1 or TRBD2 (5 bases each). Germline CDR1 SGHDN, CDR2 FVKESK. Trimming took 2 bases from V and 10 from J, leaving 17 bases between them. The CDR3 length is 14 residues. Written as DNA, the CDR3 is TGTGCCAGCAGCCAACCCGGGACCTCAGGGTACCAGTACTTC. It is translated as CASSQPGTSGYQYF.

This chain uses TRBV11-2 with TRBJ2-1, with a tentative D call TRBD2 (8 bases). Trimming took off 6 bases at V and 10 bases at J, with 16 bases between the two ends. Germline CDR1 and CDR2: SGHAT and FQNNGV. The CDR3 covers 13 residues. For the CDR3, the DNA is TGTGCCAGCAGAGGGGGCGGGAGGTTCGAGCAGTTCTTC. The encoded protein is CASRGGGRFEQFF.

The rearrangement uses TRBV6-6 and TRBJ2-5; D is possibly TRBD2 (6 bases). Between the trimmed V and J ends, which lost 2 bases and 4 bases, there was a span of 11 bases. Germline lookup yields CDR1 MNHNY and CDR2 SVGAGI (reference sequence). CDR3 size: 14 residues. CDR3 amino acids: CASSYPSEGETQYF. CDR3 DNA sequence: TGTGCCAGCAGTTACCCCTCGGAGGGAGAGACCCAGTACTTC.

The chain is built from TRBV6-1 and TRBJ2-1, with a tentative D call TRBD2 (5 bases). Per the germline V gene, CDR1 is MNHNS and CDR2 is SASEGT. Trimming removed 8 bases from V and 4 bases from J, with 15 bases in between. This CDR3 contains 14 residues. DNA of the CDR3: TGTGCCAGCCTTGGGGTGACTAAATACAATGAGCAGTTCTTC. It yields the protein CASLGVTKYNEQFF.

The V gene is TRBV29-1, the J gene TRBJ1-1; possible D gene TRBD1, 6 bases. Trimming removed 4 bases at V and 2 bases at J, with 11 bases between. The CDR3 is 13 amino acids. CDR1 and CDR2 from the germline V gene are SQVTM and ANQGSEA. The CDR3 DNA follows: TGCAGCGTTGTAGGGGGGCTAAACACTGAAGCTTTCTTT. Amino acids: CSVVGGLNTEAFF. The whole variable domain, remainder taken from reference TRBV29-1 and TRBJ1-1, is SAVISQKPSRDICQRGTSLTIQCQVDSQVTMMFWYRQQPGQSLTLIATANQGSEATYESGFVIDKFPISRPNLTFSTLTVSNMSPEDSSIYLCSVVGGLNTEAFFGQGTRLTVV.

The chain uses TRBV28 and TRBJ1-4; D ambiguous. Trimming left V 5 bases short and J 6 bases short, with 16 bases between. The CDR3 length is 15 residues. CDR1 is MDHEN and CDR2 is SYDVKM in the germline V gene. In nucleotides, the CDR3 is TGTGCCAGCAGTGTGGGAGGCTCTAGGGATGAAAAACTGTTTTTT. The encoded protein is CASSVGGSRDEKLFF.

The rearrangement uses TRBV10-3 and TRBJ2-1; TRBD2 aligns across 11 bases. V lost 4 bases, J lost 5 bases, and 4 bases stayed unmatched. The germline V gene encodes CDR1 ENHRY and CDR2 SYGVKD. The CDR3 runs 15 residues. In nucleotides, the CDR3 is TGTGCCATCAGTGTAACTAGCGGGAGTGACAATGAGCAGTTCTTC. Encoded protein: CAISVTSGSDNEQFF.